Presented here are 19 T cell receptor beta chains from one specimen sequenced in a study of CD8 T cells in Susac syndrome (dated by TCRdb to about 2019). The library relied on the immunoSEQ multiplex PCR assay. RNA was extracted with the RNeasy kit and roughly 0.45 to 1 ug was reverse transcribed using random hexamers. Clones were called with MiXCR by TCRdb after fastp trimmed the public reads at Q25, and only in-frame beta chains were retained. CDR3 protein sequences are deduplicated, and each keeps its most common genes and DNA. The table for this sample lists around 270,000 distinct CDR3 sequences; 89% of them were counted only once. The top ten clonotypes cover around 0.18% of the sample. Sequencing was performed on CD8+ T cells from PBMCs. All receptors come from a human donor with multiple sclerosis.

The chain recombines TRBV19 with TRBJ2-1; 10 bases align to TRBD2. The V gene's germline CDR1 is LNHDA and CDR2 SQIVND (reference sequence). The V segment lost 6 bases and the J segment 7 bases; nucleotides outside the gene matches: 6. This CDR3 is built from 14 residues. The CDR3 region is CASSAGLAMNEQFF. The CDR3, as DNA: TGTGCCAGTAGCGCGGGACTAGCGATGAATGAGCAGTTCTTC.

V gene TRBV9 combines with J gene TRBJ1-5; 9 positions match TRBD1. The CDR3 is 14 residues long. J was trimmed by 4 bases and V by 3 bases; bases with no gene match: 2. The germline gives CDR1 SGDLS, CDR2 YYNGEE. CDR3 region: CASSAGTGNQPQHF. CDR3 nucleotides: TGTGCCAGCAGCGCTGGGACAGGGAATCAGCCCCAGCATTTT.

This chain uses TRBV12-3 or TRBV12-4 with TRBJ2-7, with D maybe TRBD1 (7 bases). The CDR3 covers 15 residues. Trimming took off 6 bases at V and 2 bases at J, with 17 bases between the two ends. In DNA form, the CDR3 reads TGTGCCAGCAGCCAAGGGGGCAGGACTACCTACGAGCAGTACTTC. It specifies CASSQGGRTTYEQYF.

The chain recombines TRBV5-4 with TRBJ1-2; no reliable D call. This CDR3 region has 14 residues. Germline loops: CDR1 SGHNT, CDR2 YYREEE (reference sequence). V lost 4 bases and J 4 bases, leaving 14 bases between the germline ends. CDR3 in DNA: TGTGCCAGCAGCAATACCGGGTCGCCCTATGGCTACACCTTC. This translates into CASSNTGSPYGYTF.

The V and J genes are TRBV9 and TRBJ2-7, with TRBD2 identical over 9 bases. The CDR3 has 15 residues. V was pared by 7 bases and J by 4 bases, with 12 bases of the junction left unmatched. From germline, CDR1 is SGDLS and CDR2 YYNGEE. The CDR3 region has the DNA TGTGCCAGCTCCGCCGGCGAGACTAGCGGATACGAGCAGTACTTC. Translating it yields CASSAGETSGYEQYF.

The V and J genes are TRBV30 and TRBJ2-7; TRBD1 matches at 10 bases. Trimming took 4 bases from V and 2 from J; bases not matched to a gene: 8. The CDR3 runs to 15 residues. Germline loops: CDR1 GTSNPN, CDR2 SVGIG (reference sequence). The CDR3 protein is CAWTGTGVPTYEQYF. The CDR3 nucleotides read TGTGCCTGGACCGGGACAGGGGTCCCCACCTACGAGCAGTACTTC.

The rearrangement uses TRBV9 and TRBJ2-7, with D maybe TRBD2 (6 bases). V was pared by 0 bases and J by 4 bases, with 14 bases between. CDR3 size: 15 residues. Looked up from germline, CDR1 is SGDLS and CDR2 is YYNGEE. CDR3 amino acids: CASSVAETGRYEQYF. As DNA, the CDR3 is TGTGCCAGCAGCGTAGCGGAGACGGGGAGGTACGAGCAGTACTTC.

A few counts support this clonotype. The CDR3 spells CASSPTGLSYNEQFF. CDR3 nucleotide sequence: TGTGCCAGCAGCCCTACAGGACTCTCCTACAATGAGCAGTTCTTC. This rearrangement joins TRBV7-9 to TRBJ2-1; D is tentatively TRBD1 or TRBD2 (5 bases each). Trimming removed 5 bases from V and 0 bases from J, with 11 bases in between. The CDR3 sequence is 15 residues long. Germline lookup yields CDR1 SEHNR and CDR2 FQNEAQ (reference sequence).

The gene calls are TRBV9 and TRBJ1-1, with D perhaps TRBD1 (5 bases). The V gene lost 0 bases and the J gene lost 1 base, with 13 bases spanning the gap. Per germline, CDR1 SGDLS and CDR2 YYNGEE. The CDR3 has 16 amino acids. The CDR3 DNA follows: TGTGCCAGCAGCGTAGACTCGAGGGGAGGGAACACTGAAGCTTTCTTT. Its protein product is CASSVDSRGGNTEAFF.

This clonotype appeared a single time. This chain joins TRBV12-3 or TRBV12-4 and TRBJ2-3; 7 nucleotides align to TRBD2. The CDR3 length is 13 residues. Trimming removed 6 bases from V and 6 bases from J; junction bases left unmatched: 6. Here the CDR3 DNA reads TGTGCCAGCAGACGGGACGGGGGGGATACGCAGTATTTT. It is translated as CASRRDGGDTQYF.

The chain combines TRBV2 with TRBJ2-5, with TRBD2 identical over 12 bases. Germline CDR1 and CDR2: SNHLY and FYNNEI. Losses at the gene ends were 11 bases for V and 4 bases for J; bases not matched to a gene: 11. The CDR3 length is 15 residues. The CDR3 sequence: CADQRTSGEGETQYF. Here the CDR3 DNA reads TGTGCCGACCAGAGGACTAGCGGGGAAGGAGAGACCCAGTACTTC.

This chain uses TRBV29-1 with TRBJ2-7, with 14 bases fitting TRBD2. Trimming at V came to 5 bases and at J to 6 bases, leaving 6 bases not matched to a gene. This CDR3 is 14 amino acids long. Germline CDR1 reads SQVTM; CDR2 reads ANQGSEA. CDR3 DNA sequence: TGCAGCGTTCCCGGACTAGCGGGAGGCGGCGAGCAGTACTTC. This gives the protein CSVPGLAGGGEQYF.

The chain recombines TRBV29-1 with TRBJ2-7, with 9 bases fitting TRBD1. V lost 7 bases, J lost 6 bases, and 7 bases stayed unmatched. The germline V gene has CDR1 SQVTM and CDR2 ANQGSEA. The CDR3 is 12 residues long. The CDR3 region has the DNA TGCAGCGCTCTCGGGACAGGGTCCGAGCAGTACTTC. This encodes CSALGTGSEQYF.

The V call is TRBV6-5, the J call TRBJ2-3; 10 bases map to TRBD2. Unmatched junction bases numbered 5, after V lost 0 bases and J lost 2 bases. The CDR3 runs 17 residues. Germline V gives CDR1 MNHEY, CDR2 SVGAGI. This chain's CDR3 is CASSYSPTSGPTDTQYF. The CDR3, as DNA: TGTGCCAGCAGTTACTCACCGACTAGCGGGCCCACAGATACGCAGTATTTT.

The chain uses TRBV19 and TRBJ1-5; D gene ambiguous. CDR1 is LNHDA, CDR2 SQIVND, per germline (reference sequence). The CDR3 runs to 14 residues. Trimming stripped 3 bases from V and 7 bases from J, with 13 bases between. In DNA form, the CDR3 reads TGTGCCAGTAGTATCCCGTGGAGTTCGCAGCCCCAGCATTTT. This encodes CASSIPWSSQPQHF.

The J gene is TRBJ1-4, the V gene TRBV15, with D perhaps TRBD1 (5 bases). Germline assignment: CDR1 LNHNV and CDR2 YYDKDF (reference sequence). The CDR3 totals 16 residues. The ends were cut back, 0 bases at V and 7 bases at J, with 15 bases in the middle. The DNA for the CDR3 is TGTGCCACCAGCAGAGATCCGGGGGGTCTTTCTGAAAAACTGTTTTTT. Its translation: CATSRDPGGLSEKLFF.

This sequence joins TRBV5-6 and TRBJ2-3, with D maybe TRBD1 (6 bases). CDR1 and CDR2 (germline): SGHDT, YYEEEE. The CDR3 length is 15 residues. The V and J ends lost 2 bases and 7 bases respectively, with 17 bases between them. The CDR3 sequence: CASSLDTGTSHTQYF. CDR3 DNA sequence: TGTGCCAGCAGCTTAGACACCGGGACAAGCCATACGCAGTATTTT.

This chain uses TRBV14 with TRBJ1-6, with unresolved D. CDR3 length: 16 residues. V was pared by 2 bases and J by 0 bases, with 8 bases between. The germline V gene has CDR1 SGHDN and CDR2 FVKESK. The DNA for the CDR3 is TGTGCCAGCAGCCAATTATCCTTCTCCTATAATTCACCCCTCCACTTT. This sequence encodes CASSQLSFSYNSPLHF.

This chain connects TRBV5-1 to TRBJ1-1, with no clear D. V lost 4 bases and J lost 0, with 16 bases in between. The CDR3 consists of 16 residues. From germline, CDR1 is SGHRS and CDR2 YFSETQ. The CDR3 DNA reads as TGCGCCAGCAGCCTAGAGGGAGGAGCCATGAACACTGAAGCTTTCTTT. This translates into CASSLEGGAMNTEAFF.